These T cell receptor beta chains were read from a single sample in a study of breast tumors, draining lymph nodes, adjacent tissues. MiXCR, run by TCRdb on the multiplex PCR reads, gives a single entry per CDR3 protein. The table has about 180,000 distinct CDR3 sequences, approximately 30% seen once; the top ten hold less than 4%. Specimen: axillary lymph node tissue. These TCRs come from a female donor with breast cancer. Some clones in this sample may be carry-over from other donors' samples. Both conserved end residues are part of each CDR3. The D gene is left open where the match is weak. A row's size may be missing; if present it is once, few, many or a size class.

clone_size j_call v_call d_call cdr3_nt cdr3_aa
many TRBJ2-1 TRBV9 TRBD2 TGTGCCAGCAGCGTTAAGGGAGGGCCCCCCTACAATGAGCAGTTCTTC CASSVKGGPPYNEQFF
few TRBJ2-1 TRBV6-2/TRBV6-3 TRBD2 TGTGCCAGCAGTTACTCACGGGAGGATACTTACAATGAGCAGTTCTTC CASSYSREDTYNEQFF
many TRBJ1-2 TRBV6-1 - TGTGCCAGCAGTGTAACCCCGCGGAGGGGAGTTAACTATGGCTACACCTTC CASSVTPRRGVNYGYTF
many TRBJ2-7 TRBV15 - TGTGCCACCAGCAGGGACAGTTACTACGAGCAGTACTTC CATSRDSYYEQYF
- TRBJ2-6 TRBV28 - TGTGCCAGCAGTTTTGGTTCTGGGGCCAACATCCTGACTTTC CASSFGSGANILTF
many TRBJ2-3 TRBV5-8 - TGTGCCAGCAGCTTCGGGGGTGGGGGAACAGATACGCAGTATTTT CASSFGGGGTDTQYF
many TRBJ2-7 TRBV5-1 - TGCGCCAGCAGCTTGTCCTGGACCTACGAGCAGTACTTC CASSLSWTYEQYF
many TRBJ1-5 TRBV5-8 - TGTGCCAGCAGCTTGGGCCAGGGCGGCAATCAGCCCCAGCATTTT CASSLGQGGNQPQHF
many TRBJ2-2 TRBV9 TRBD1 TGTGCCAGCAGCTCAGACAGGGTGGACACCGGGGAGCTGTTTTTT CASSSDRVDTGELFF
- TRBJ2-2 TRBV10-2 - TGCGCCAGCAGTGAGTCAGGGGTGAACACCGGGGAGCTGTTTTTT CASSESGVNTGELFF
once TRBJ1-2 TRBV10-2 TRBD1 TGCGCCAGCAAATCGGACAGGGGAAATGGCTACACCTTC CASKSDRGNGYTF
many TRBJ2-3 TRBV5-1 - TGCGCCAGCAGCGTTCGAGACACAGATACGCAGTATTTT CASSVRDTDTQYF
many TRBJ1-4 TRBV6-1 TRBD1 TGTGCCAGCAGTCGCTCCGGGACAGCGAAATCCGCAACTAATGAAAAACTGTTTTTT CASSRSGTAKSATNEKLFF